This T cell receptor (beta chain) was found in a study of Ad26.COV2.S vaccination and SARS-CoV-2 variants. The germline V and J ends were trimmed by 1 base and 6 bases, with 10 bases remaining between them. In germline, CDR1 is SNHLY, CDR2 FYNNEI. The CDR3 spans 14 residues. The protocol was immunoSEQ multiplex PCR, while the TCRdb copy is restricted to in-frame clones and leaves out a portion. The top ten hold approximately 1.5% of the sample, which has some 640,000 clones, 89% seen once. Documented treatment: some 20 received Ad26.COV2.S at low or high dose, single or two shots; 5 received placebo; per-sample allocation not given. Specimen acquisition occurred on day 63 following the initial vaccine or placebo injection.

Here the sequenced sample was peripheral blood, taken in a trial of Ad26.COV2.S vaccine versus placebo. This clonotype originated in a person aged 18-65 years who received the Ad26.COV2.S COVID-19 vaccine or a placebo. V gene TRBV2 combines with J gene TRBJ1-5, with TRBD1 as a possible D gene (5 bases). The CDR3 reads CASSEDRRRQPQHF. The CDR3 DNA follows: TGTGCCAGCAGTGAAGACAGGAGGCGTCAGCCCCAGCATTTT.